These T cell receptor beta chains were read from a single sample in a study of blood T cell repertoires in COVID-19. Using immunoSEQ multiplex PCR, the repertoire was profiled, and TCRdb retains in-frame clones only, with some absent. The sample lists around 250,000 clones; around 90% were seen once. Sequencing was performed on PBMCs or T cells enriched from blood (not recorded which). All receptors come from a human donor in a cohort exposed to, infected with or recovered from COVID-19 (not recorded which). The donor label of this sample is uncertain. Each CDR3 is given with its conserved first and last residue. The order of the fields is D gene, clone size, V gene, J gene, CDR3 DNA, CDR3 protein. A D gene is named only where the DNA matches it firmly. Size values are once, few and many counts, or a class for expanded clones, and some rows have none.

d_call: TRBD2; clone_size: NA; v_call: TRBV2; j_call: TRBJ2-7; cdr3_nt: TGTGCCAGCAGTGAACGGTGGGGGGGAGACGAGCAGTACTTC; cdr3_aa: CASSERWGGDEQYF
d_call: NA; clone_size: NA; v_call: TRBV3-1/TRBV3-2; j_call: TRBJ1-2; cdr3_nt: TGTGCCAGCAGCCATGGACAGAAGGATTACTATGGCTACACCTTC; cdr3_aa: CASSHGQKDYYGYTF
d_call: TRBD1; clone_size: NA; v_call: TRBV2; j_call: TRBJ2-7; cdr3_nt: TGTGCCAGCAGTGATCGCGCAGGGGGCGGCGAGCAGTACTTC; cdr3_aa: CASSDRAGGGEQYF
d_call: NA; clone_size: NA; v_call: TRBV18; j_call: TRBJ2-7; cdr3_nt: TGTGCCAGCTCACCCAACAGGAACTCCTACGAGCAGTACTTC; cdr3_aa: CASSPNRNSYEQYF
d_call: TRBD2; clone_size: NA; v_call: TRBV30; j_call: TRBJ2-5; cdr3_nt: TGTGCCTGGAGTGTACCTAGCGGGGCAGAGACCCAGTACTTC; cdr3_aa: CAWSVPSGAETQYF
d_call: TRBD2; clone_size: NA; v_call: TRBV19; j_call: TRBJ2-7; cdr3_nt: TGTGCCAGTAGCCCCGGGACGGGGGGATCCTACGAGCAGTACTTC; cdr3_aa: CASSPGTGGSYEQYF
d_call: NA; clone_size: NA; v_call: TRBV18; j_call: TRBJ1-5; cdr3_nt: TGTGCCAGCTCGGAGCAGATCAATCAGCCCCAGCATTTT; cdr3_aa: CASSEQINQPQHF
d_call: NA; clone_size: NA; v_call: TRBV5-1; j_call: TRBJ2-7; cdr3_nt: TGCGCCAGCAGCGCGGACCCGGGAACAGTCTCCTACGAGCAGTACTTC; cdr3_aa: CASSADPGTVSYEQYF
d_call: TRBD1; clone_size: NA; v_call: TRBV2; j_call: TRBJ1-2; cdr3_nt: TGTGCCAGCAAACAGGACAGGGCCAAGGACAGCTACACCTTC; cdr3_aa: CASKQDRAKDSYTF
d_call: NA; clone_size: NA; v_call: TRBV5-6; j_call: TRBJ1-2; cdr3_nt: TGTGCCAGCACAGGACAGATCTATGGCTACACCTTC; cdr3_aa: CASTGQIYGYTF
d_call: TRBD1; clone_size: NA; v_call: TRBV5-4; j_call: TRBJ1-2; cdr3_nt: TGTGCCAGCAGCCTACAGACAGGGGGCGATAACTATGGCTACACCTTC; cdr3_aa: CASSLQTGGDNYGYTF
d_call: TRBD1; clone_size: NA; v_call: TRBV5-4; j_call: TRBJ2-7; cdr3_nt: TGTGCCAGGTACCGGGACAGGGCCTACGAGCAGTACTTC; cdr3_aa: CARYRDRAYEQYF
d_call: NA; clone_size: NA; v_call: TRBV13; j_call: TRBJ1-2; cdr3_nt: TGTGCCAGCAGCTTAAAAGGGGGGGAGTATGGCTACACCTTC; cdr3_aa: CASSLKGGEYGYTF
d_call: NA; clone_size: NA; v_call: TRBV4-1; j_call: TRBJ1-4; cdr3_nt: TGCGCCAGCAGCCAGTTTTACGGGGGGGAAAAACTGTTTTTT; cdr3_aa: CASSQFYGGEKLFF
d_call: NA; clone_size: once; v_call: TRBV2; j_call: TRBJ1-5; cdr3_nt: TGTGCCAGCAGTGAAGCGCGGGGGGGCGGACAGCCCCAGCATTTT; cdr3_aa: CASSEARGGGQPQHF
d_call: TRBD1; clone_size: NA; v_call: TRBV5-1; j_call: TRBJ2-3; cdr3_nt: TGCGCCAGCAGCTTCCGACAGGGGGCAACAGATACGCAGTATTTT; cdr3_aa: CASSFRQGATDTQYF
d_call: NA; clone_size: once; v_call: TRBV27; j_call: TRBJ1-1; cdr3_nt: TGTGCCAGCAGCCCGTGGGGAGGGAGTAACACTGAAGCTTTCTTT; cdr3_aa: CASSPWGGSNTEAFF
d_call: NA; clone_size: NA; v_call: TRBV27; j_call: TRBJ1-5; cdr3_nt: TGTGCCAGTTATAGGAGACGAGCCGATTATAGCAATCAGCCCCAGCATTTT; cdr3_aa: CASYRRRADYSNQPQHF
d_call: NA; clone_size: NA; v_call: TRBV2; j_call: TRBJ2-2; cdr3_nt: TGTGCCAGCAGTGACACAGGAGGGAACGGGGAGCTGTTTTTT; cdr3_aa: CASSDTGGNGELFF
d_call: TRBD2; clone_size: NA; v_call: TRBV4-1; j_call: TRBJ2-1; cdr3_nt: TGCGCCAGCAGCCGGGGACTAGCGGGGGGGATCTCCTACAATGAGCAGTTCTTC; cdr3_aa: CASSRGLAGGISYNEQFF
d_call: NA; clone_size: NA; v_call: TRBV6-2/TRBV6-3; j_call: TRBJ1-5; cdr3_nt: TGTGCCAGCAGTTGGCGGGGGGATCAGCCCCAGCATTTT; cdr3_aa: CASSWRGDQPQHF
d_call: NA; clone_size: NA; v_call: TRBV19; j_call: TRBJ1-5; cdr3_nt: TGTGCCAGTAGTAGGGGAGGCGGGGGTTATGGCAATCAGCCCCAGCATTTT; cdr3_aa: CASSRGGGGYGNQPQHF
d_call: NA; clone_size: NA; v_call: TRBV4-1; j_call: TRBJ2-3; cdr3_nt: TGCGCCAGCAGCCAAGAAAGCCAGGTTTATACGCAGTATTTT; cdr3_aa: CASSQESQVYTQYF
d_call: NA; clone_size: NA; v_call: TRBV9; j_call: TRBJ2-1; cdr3_nt: TGTGCCAGCAGCGTTCGGGACGGGGGTTACAATGAGCAGTTCTTC; cdr3_aa: CASSVRDGGYNEQFF
d_call: TRBD1; clone_size: NA; v_call: TRBV7-9; j_call: TRBJ1-6; cdr3_nt: TGTGCCAGCAGCTTAGAGGCAGGGGGTTCACCCCTCCACTTT; cdr3_aa: CASSLEAGGSPLHF
d_call: NA; clone_size: few; v_call: TRBV20-1; j_call: TRBJ1-4; cdr3_nt: TGCAGTGCTAGGGGGCCGGAAAAACTGTTTTTT; cdr3_aa: CSARGPEKLFF
d_call: NA; clone_size: once; v_call: TRBV6-5; j_call: TRBJ2-7; cdr3_nt: TGTGCCAGCAGAACGACGGGGACTCCCGAGCAGTACTTC; cdr3_aa: CASRTTGTPEQYF
d_call: NA; clone_size: NA; v_call: TRBV7-2; j_call: TRBJ1-2; cdr3_nt: TGTGCCAGCAGCTTGGCCCTAGCAGGAGGGTCTAACTATGGCTACACCTTC; cdr3_aa: CASSLALAGGSNYGYTF
d_call: NA; clone_size: NA; v_call: TRBV18; j_call: TRBJ1-1; cdr3_nt: TGTGCCAGCTCACACACTCAACGGCGGGACGGGAACACTGAAGCTTTCTTT; cdr3_aa: CASSHTQRRDGNTEAFF
d_call: TRBD1; clone_size: NA; v_call: TRBV4-2; j_call: TRBJ1-2; cdr3_nt: TGTGCCAGCAGACGTGACAGGGAGGACTATGGCTACACCTTC; cdr3_aa: CASRRDREDYGYTF
d_call: NA; clone_size: NA; v_call: TRBV9; j_call: TRBJ1-4; cdr3_nt: TGTGCCAGCAGCCCGCGACGAGGGTTGCCTAATGAAAAACTGTTTTTT; cdr3_aa: CASSPRRGLPNEKLFF
d_call: NA; clone_size: NA; v_call: TRBV29-1; j_call: TRBJ1-1; cdr3_nt: TGCAGCGTCCGGAACACTGAAGCTTTCTTT; cdr3_aa: CSVRNTEAFF
d_call: TRBD1; clone_size: NA; v_call: TRBV19; j_call: TRBJ2-1; cdr3_nt: TGTGCCAGTAGTGCCACAGGGGGCCAGCAGTTCTTC; cdr3_aa: CASSATGGQQFF
d_call: TRBD2; clone_size: once; v_call: TRBV4-3; j_call: TRBJ2-7; cdr3_nt: TGCGCCAGCAGCCAAGATCGTACTAGCGGGACCTACGAGCAGTACTTC; cdr3_aa: CASSQDRTSGTYEQYF
d_call: NA; clone_size: many; v_call: TRBV5-1; j_call: TRBJ1-5; cdr3_nt: TGCGCCAGCAGCTTGGCCCCAGGGGCCGAGCAGCCCCAGCATTTT; cdr3_aa: CASSLAPGAEQPQHF
d_call: NA; clone_size: once; v_call: TRBV11-2; j_call: TRBJ1-1; cdr3_nt: TGTGCCAGCAGCTTAGTCCAGACAGCGTCTGAAGCTTTCTTT; cdr3_aa: CASSLVQTASEAFF
d_call: NA; clone_size: NA; v_call: TRBV18; j_call: TRBJ1-4; cdr3_nt: TGTGCCAGCTCAGTCGCGAATGAAAAACTGTTTTTT; cdr3_aa: CASSVANEKLFF
d_call: TRBD1; clone_size: NA; v_call: TRBV27; j_call: TRBJ2-7; cdr3_nt: TGTGCCAGCAGTGCAACAGGGGTCCCCTACGAGCAGTACTTC; cdr3_aa: CASSATGVPYEQYF
d_call: TRBD1; clone_size: NA; v_call: TRBV30; j_call: TRBJ1-5; cdr3_nt: TGTGCCTGGAGTGGACAGGGAAATCAGCCCCAGCATTTT; cdr3_aa: CAWSGQGNQPQHF
d_call: NA; clone_size: NA; v_call: TRBV9; j_call: TRBJ2-5; cdr3_nt: TGTGCCAGCAGCTCAGGGGACGGTCAACAAGAGACCCAGTACTTC; cdr3_aa: CASSSGDGQQETQYF
d_call: NA; clone_size: once; v_call: TRBV25-1; j_call: TRBJ1-5; cdr3_nt: TGTGCCAGCAGGGCAAGAGGGTATGATCAGCCCCAGCATTTT; cdr3_aa: CASRARGYDQPQHF
d_call: NA; clone_size: NA; v_call: TRBV5-1; j_call: TRBJ1-4; cdr3_nt: TGCGCCAGCAGCCAGAATAATGAAAAACTGTTTTTT; cdr3_aa: CASSQNNEKLFF
d_call: TRBD1; clone_size: once; v_call: TRBV2; j_call: TRBJ1-2; cdr3_nt: TGTGCCAGCAGTGAAGCGCAGGGGGTCTATGGCTACACCTTC; cdr3_aa: CASSEAQGVYGYTF
d_call: NA; clone_size: NA; v_call: TRBV23-1; j_call: TRBJ2-2; cdr3_nt: TGCGCCAGCAGTCAACCGAACAGGGACACCGGGGAGCTGTTTTTT; cdr3_aa: CASSQPNRDTGELFF
d_call: TRBD1; clone_size: NA; v_call: TRBV2; j_call: TRBJ2-5; cdr3_nt: TGTGCCAGCAGTGGGCCGGGACAGATGGGGGAGACCCAGTACTTC; cdr3_aa: CASSGPGQMGETQYF
d_call: NA; clone_size: few; v_call: TRBV5-1; j_call: TRBJ2-1; cdr3_nt: TGCGCCAGCAGCCCAGCAGTAGCCAATGAGCAGTTCTTC; cdr3_aa: CASSPAVANEQFF